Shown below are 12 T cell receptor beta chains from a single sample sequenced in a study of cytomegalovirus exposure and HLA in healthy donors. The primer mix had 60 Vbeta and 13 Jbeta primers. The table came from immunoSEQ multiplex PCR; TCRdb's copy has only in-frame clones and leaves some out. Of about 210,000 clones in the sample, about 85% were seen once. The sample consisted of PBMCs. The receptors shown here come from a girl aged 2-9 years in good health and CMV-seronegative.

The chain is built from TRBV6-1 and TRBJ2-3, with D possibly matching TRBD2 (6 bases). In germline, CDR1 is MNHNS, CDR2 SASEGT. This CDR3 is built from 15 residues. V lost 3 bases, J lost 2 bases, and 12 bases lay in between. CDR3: CASSDLDYTTDTQYF. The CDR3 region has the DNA TGTGCCAGCAGTGATTTGGACTACACCACAGATACGCAGTATTTT.

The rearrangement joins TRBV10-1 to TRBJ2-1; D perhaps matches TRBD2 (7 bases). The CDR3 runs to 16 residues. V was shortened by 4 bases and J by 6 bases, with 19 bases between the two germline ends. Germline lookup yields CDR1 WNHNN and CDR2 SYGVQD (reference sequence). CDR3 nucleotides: TGCGCCAGCAGTGCCTTTCGGGGGGCCAAAGTCAATGAGCAGTTCTTC. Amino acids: CASSAFRGAKVNEQFF.

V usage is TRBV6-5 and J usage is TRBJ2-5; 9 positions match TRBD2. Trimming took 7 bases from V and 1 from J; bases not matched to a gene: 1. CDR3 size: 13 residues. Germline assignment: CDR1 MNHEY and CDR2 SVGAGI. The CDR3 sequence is CASTRGGQETQYF. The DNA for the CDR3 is TGTGCCAGCACGCGGGGGGGCCAAGAGACCCAGTACTTC.

This chain's CDR3 is CASSLTPTIPETQYF. For the CDR3, the DNA is TGTGCCAGCAGCTTAACGCCCACTATCCCAGAGACCCAGTACTTC. The chain uses TRBV7-3 and TRBJ2-5; D gene unclear. The CDR3 totals 15 residues. V shed 0 bases and J shed 4 bases, with 12 bases lying between them. Looked up from germline, CDR1 is SGHTA and CDR2 is FQGTGA.

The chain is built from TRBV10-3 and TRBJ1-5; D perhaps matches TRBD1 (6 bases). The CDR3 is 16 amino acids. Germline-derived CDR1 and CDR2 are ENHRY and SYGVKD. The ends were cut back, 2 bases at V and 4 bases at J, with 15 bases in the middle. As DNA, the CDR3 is TGTGCCATCAGTGAGGGAAGCAGGGGAATTAATCAGCCCCAGCATTTT. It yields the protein CAISEGSRGINQPQHF.

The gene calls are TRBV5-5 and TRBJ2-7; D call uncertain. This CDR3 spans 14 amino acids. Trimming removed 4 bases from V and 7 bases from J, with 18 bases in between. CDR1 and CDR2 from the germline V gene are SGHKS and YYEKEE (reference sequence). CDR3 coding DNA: TGTGCCAGCAGCCCGCTGACACCCTACGTGGAGCAGTACTTC. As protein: CASSPLTPYVEQYF.

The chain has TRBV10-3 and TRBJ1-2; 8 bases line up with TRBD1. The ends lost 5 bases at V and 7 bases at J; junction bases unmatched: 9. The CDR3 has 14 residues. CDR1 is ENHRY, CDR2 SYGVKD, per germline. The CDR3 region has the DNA TGTGCCATCAGTCGGACAGGGAGCGAAGTTGGCTACACCTTC. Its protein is CAISRTGSEVGYTF.

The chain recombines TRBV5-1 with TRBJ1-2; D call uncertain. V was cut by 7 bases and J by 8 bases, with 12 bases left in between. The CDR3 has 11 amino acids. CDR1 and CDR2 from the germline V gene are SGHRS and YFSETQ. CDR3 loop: CASYGVWGYTF. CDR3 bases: TGCGCCAGCTACGGGGTTTGGGGCTACACCTTC.

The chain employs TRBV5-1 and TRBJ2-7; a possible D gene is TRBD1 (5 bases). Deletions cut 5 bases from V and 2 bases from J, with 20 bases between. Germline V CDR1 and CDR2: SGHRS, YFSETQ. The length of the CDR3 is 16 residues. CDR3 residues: CASSPLGGQGAYEQYF. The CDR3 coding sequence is TGCGCCAGCAGTCCGCTCGGCGGACAAGGGGCCTACGAGCAGTACTTC.

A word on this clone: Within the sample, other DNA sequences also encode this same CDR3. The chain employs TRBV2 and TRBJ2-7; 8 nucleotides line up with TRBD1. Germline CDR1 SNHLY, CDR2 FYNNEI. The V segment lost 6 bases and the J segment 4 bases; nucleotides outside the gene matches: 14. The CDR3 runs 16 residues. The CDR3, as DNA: TGTGCCAGCAGAACACCAGGGGGCAGAGTTCGGTACGAGCAGTACTTC. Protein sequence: CASRTPGGRVRYEQYF.

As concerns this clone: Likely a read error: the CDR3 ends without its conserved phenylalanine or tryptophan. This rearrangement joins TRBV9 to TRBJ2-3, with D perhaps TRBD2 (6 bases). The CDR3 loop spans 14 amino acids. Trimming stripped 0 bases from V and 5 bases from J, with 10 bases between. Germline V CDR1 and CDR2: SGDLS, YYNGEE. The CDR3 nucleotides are TGTGCCAGCAGCGTAGCGGGAGTAGTAGATACGCAGTATCTT. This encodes CASSVAGVVDTQYL.

The CDR3 spells CASSIGGNTEAFF. Written as DNA, the CDR3 is TGTGCCAGCAGTATAGGGGGGAACACTGAAGCTTTCTTT. This chain joins TRBV27 and TRBJ1-1, with D perhaps matching TRBD1 (6 bases). Trimming pared 5 bases from V and 1 base from J, leaving 8 bases between. Germline CDR1 and CDR2: MNHEY and SMNVEV (reference sequence). The CDR3 runs 13 residues.